This T cell receptor beta chain was identified in a study of blood T cell repertoires in COVID-19. Study as a whole: Acute-phase and convalescent COVID-19 samples originated in the United States, Italy and Spain. In each case, the material was cDNA or gDNA derived from T cells, B-cell-depleted T cells, or PBMCs.

As processed by the authors: Reference gene primer amplification gave estimated nucleated cell counts. Using immunoSEQ multiplex PCR, the repertoire was profiled, and TCRdb retains in-frame clones only, with some absent. That table is the source of V, J and clone size, and D and trimming were worked out from the DNA. The data contain roughly 130,000 clones, around 90% of them seen just once; the ten biggest clones take up more than 9%. Losses at the gene ends were 3 bases for V and 9 bases for J; bases not matched to a gene: 10. The V gene's germline CDR1 is DFQATT and CDR2 SNEGSKA (reference sequence). The CDR3 totals 14 residues.

Sequenced: peripheral blood. The chain combines TRBV20-1 with TRBJ2-4, with 8 bases lining up with TRBD2. This clonotype was sampled from a man between 60 and 75 years old with active or convalescent COVID-19. CDR3 residues: CSASRSGLGPIQYF. CDR3 nucleotide sequence: TGCAGTGCTAGTAGATCGGGACTAGGACCCATTCAGTACTTC.